The clone carrying this T cell receptor (beta chain) was counted at least ten times. The target antigen is unknown. CDR1 is DFQATT, CDR2 SNEGSKA, per germline (reference sequence). The CDR3 length is 15 residues. Trimming at V came to 2 bases and at J to 7 bases, leaving 7 bases not matched to a gene. It was with unique molecular identifiers that the TCRbeta library was prepared. TCRdb processed the PCR reads anew with MiXCR; each CDR3 protein has one entry. The sample has about 290,000 distinct CDR3 sequences, over 9.5% seen once. The entry originates in a study of T-cell reconstitution after alpha-beta-depleted transplantation in children. Study conclusions and caveats: Several hundred graft clones that had expanded were reportedly the source of alpha-beta T cells about two months after transplant. Surviving recipient T cells and thymic progenitors produced the high day-60 TCRbeta diversity seen in some patients. After one year, T-cell counts and TCRbeta diversity mostly came from new T cells.

J is TRBJ1-6 and V is TRBV20-1, with TRBD1 identical over 8 bases. The clonotype comes from a boy younger than two with acute myeloid leukemia, due to receive a stem cell transplant. Here the sequenced sample was PBMCs, taken before TCRalphabeta/CD19-depleted stem cell transplant. The CDR3 is CSARWQGARNSPLHF. For the CDR3, the DNA is TGCAGTGCTAGATGGCAGGGGGCGAGGAATTCACCCCTCCACTTT.